The T cell receptor (beta chain) under discussion was sequenced for a study of blood T cell repertoires in COVID-19. Study details: T cells, B-cell-depleted T cells, or PBMCs supplied cDNA or gDNA.

The assay was immunoSEQ multiplex PCR, and TCRdb's table has in-frame clones only and misses some. The sample has about 71,000 clones; about 86% are singletons. The CDR3 runs 14 residues. Germline assignment: CDR1 LNHDA and CDR2 SQIVND (reference sequence). Trimming stripped 7 bases from V and 5 bases from J, with 14 bases between. What was sequenced was peripheral blood. The chain employs TRBV19 and TRBJ1-4, with D possibly being TRBD1 (5 bases). The sequence was obtained from a man aged 65 to 79 with acute or convalescent COVID-19. CDR3 coding DNA: TGTGCCAGTATCGGGCACAGGAGAAATGAAAAACTGTTTTTT. Translated, it gives CASIGHRRNEKLFF.